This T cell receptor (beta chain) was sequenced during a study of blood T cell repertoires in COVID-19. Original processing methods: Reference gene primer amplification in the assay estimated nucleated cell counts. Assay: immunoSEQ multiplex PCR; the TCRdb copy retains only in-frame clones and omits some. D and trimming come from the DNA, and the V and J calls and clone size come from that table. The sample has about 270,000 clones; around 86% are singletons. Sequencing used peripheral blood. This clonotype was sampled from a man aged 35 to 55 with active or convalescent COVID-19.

Written as DNA, the CDR3 is TGTGCCAGCGGGGGGGTAGGGGTCACCGGGGAGCTGTTTTTT. Its protein is CASGGVGVTGELFF. J is TRBJ2-2 and V is TRBV27; 7 bases align to TRBD2. Per the germline V gene, CDR1 is MNHEY and CDR2 is SMNVEV (reference sequence). There are 14 residues in the CDR3. V dropped 8 bases and J dropped 4; count of bases not matched to a gene: 7.